This note documents a single TCR beta chain sequence. Its antigen is unknown. The CDR3 runs 15 residues. Germline V gives CDR1 SGHRS, CDR2 YFSETQ. Trimming stripped 1 base from V and 5 bases from J, with 13 bases between. The data derive from a study of monozygotic twins with cystic fibrosis. Findings of the study overall: Monozygotic CF twins shared more identical nucleotide clonotypes than unrelated patients.

The repertoire was sequenced with immunoSEQ multiplex PCR; TCRdb's copy has only in-frame clones and lacks some. The table has around 9,500 clones, 98% to 99% seen once. This receptor was obtained from a girl aged 2 to 9 with cystic fibrosis. The sequencing input was blood. This rearrangement joins TRBV5-1 to TRBJ2-1, with D perhaps matching TRBD2 (6 bases). The CDR3 is CASSLFLAIDNEQFF. The CDR3 nucleotides read TGCGCCAGCAGCTTGTTCCTAGCGATTGACAATGAGCAGTTCTTC.